Sequencing of this T cell receptor (beta chain) was carried out in a study of blood T cell repertoires in COVID-19. At the level of the study: Acute and convalescent COVID-19 specimens originated in the United States, Italy and Spain.

Authors' processing steps: Quantification of nucleated cells was approximated via reference gene primer amplification. Repertoires were generated with immunoSEQ multiplex PCR, while TCRdb's copy carries only in-frame clones and drops some. D and trimming were read from the DNA, whereas the V and J calls and clone size are those reported in that table. The table lists a few hundred thousand clones, 81% of them singletons, with 0.85% to 1.2% in the top ten. This receptor was identified in a human donor with acute or convalescent COVID-19. The donor label of this sample is uncertain. Sequencing input: peripheral blood.

The CDR3 nucleotides read TGTGCCAGCGAGGTGTCCACTAATGAAAAACTGTTTTTT. This gives the protein CASEVSTNEKLFF. The chain links TRBV6-5 to TRBJ1-4; D unclear. The V end lost 8 bases, the J end lost 2 bases, and 9 bases lay between the germline ends. Looked up from germline, CDR1 is MNHEY and CDR2 is SVGAGI. The CDR3 length is 13 residues.